This T cell receptor (beta chain) was documented in a study of cytomegalovirus exposure and HLA in healthy donors. Primers: 60 Vbeta forward and 13 Jbeta reverse. The data were produced by immunoSEQ multiplex PCR, yet TCRdb's version contains in-frame clones alone and is incomplete. The sample shows some 130,000 clones, roughly 80% of them seen only once. Concerning this clone: Other DNA variants within this sample encode the same CDR3.

This TCR came from a male donor in good health and CMV-seronegative. Sequencing used PBMCs.

For the CDR3, the DNA is TGCGCCAGCAGCTTGGCTACAGGGGGGACCGGGGAGCTGTTTTTT. It is translated as CASSLATGGTGELFF. V and J are TRBV5-1 and TRBJ2-2; TRBD1 aligns across 8 bases. Unmatched junction bases numbered 3, after V lost 0 bases and J lost 5 bases. The CDR3 totals 15 residues. Germline V gene lookup returns CDR1 SGHRS and CDR2 YFSETQ.